This T cell receptor beta chain was identified in a study of post-analysis software for immune sequencing data. V shed 0 bases and J shed 9 bases, with 18 bases lying between them. Germline-derived CDR1 and CDR2 are MNHEY and SVGAGI. This CDR3 region has 16 residues. Whole-study results and caveats: Patients carried 4 or 5 TRBV segments more frequently than controls did, and TRBV5-6, TRBV5-1 and TRBV20-1 were among them.

Incorporated into the TCR beta cDNA libraries were unique molecular identifiers, which served to reduce PCR and sequencing biases. One entry per CDR3 protein results from TCRdb running MiXCR on the PCR reads. The profile covers about 500,000 distinct CDR3 sequences, with less than 45% appearing a single time and 9.5% to 13% taken by the ten largest. Remarks on this clonotype: Antigen: not known.

The chain employs TRBV6-5 and TRBJ2-1; D not resolved. The sequence came from a girl between 5 and 17 years old with multiple sclerosis. The sequenced sample consisted of blood. This CDR3 is CASSYSWSSHNGEQFF. The CDR3 nucleotides read TGTGCCAGCAGTTACTCGTGGAGTTCCCACAACGGTGAGCAGTTCTTC.